The rows below give T cell receptor beta chains drawn from one sample of a study of tumor-infiltrating lymphocytes in localized non-small cell lung cancer. Sequencing was performed with immunoSEQ multiplex PCR; in TCRdb, only in-frame clones are kept and a portion is missing. The table includes 12,000 to 15,000 clones, 65% to 75% detected once. Sequencing input: uninvolved lung tissue not adjacent to the tumor. These receptor sequences come from a human donor with non-small cell lung cancer. The CDR3 runs from the conserved cysteine through the conserved F or W. The D gene is left open where the match is weak. The listing skips clone size in some rows; elsewhere it reads once, few, many or a size class.

cdr3_aa cdr3_nt v_call d_call clone_size j_call
CASSLGPTGSNYGYTF TGTGCCAGCAGCCTAGGCCCGACAGGGTCTAACTATGGCTACACCTTC TRBV11-1 TRBD1 once TRBJ1-2
CASSRRWDRTGYYYEQYF TGTGCCAGCAGCCGCCGCTGGGACAGGACGGGCTACTACTACGAGCAGTACTTC TRBV7-2 TRBD1 NA TRBJ2-7
CASSGIAASSTDTQYF TGCGCCAGCAGCGGGATAGCTGCTTCTAGCACAGATACGCAGTATTTT TRBV5-1 NA once TRBJ2-3
CASSVATGRTNTIYF TGTGCCAGCAGCGTAGCGACAGGGAGGACAAACACCATATATTTT TRBV9 TRBD1 few TRBJ1-3
CASRTGNTEAFF TGTGCCAGCAGGACAGGGAACACTGAAGCTTTCTTT TRBV6-5 NA NA TRBJ1-1
CASSIDLRRLDTEAFF TGTGCCAGTAGTATAGACCTCAGAAGGTTGGACACTGAAGCTTTCTTT TRBV19 NA NA TRBJ1-1
CASSPRANTEAFF TGTGCCAGCAGCCCGCGGGCCAACACTGAAGCTTTCTTT TRBV7-6 NA once TRBJ1-1
CASSEALGAGGTDTQYF TGTGCCAGCAGTGAAGCGCTTGGGGCGGGAGGCACAGATACGCAGTATTTT TRBV6-1 TRBD2 NA TRBJ2-3
CASSEVGGSYEQYF TGTGCCAGTAGTGAGGTGGGGGGCTCCTACGAGCAGTACTTC TRBV19 NA NA TRBJ2-7
CASSLKQGQSSYEQYF TGTGCCAGCAGTTTAAAACAGGGGCAAAGCTCCTACGAGCAGTACTTC TRBV28 TRBD1 NA TRBJ2-7
CAISEETILRGQYF TGTGCCATCAGTGAGGAGACTATCCTACGAGGGCAGTACTTC TRBV10-3 NA NA TRBJ2-7
CASSLANGGALSTDTQYF TGTGCCAGCAGCTTAGCGAACGGGGGGGCACTTAGCACAGATACGCAGTATTTT TRBV7-9 TRBD2 NA TRBJ2-3
CASSRTSGTNEQFF TGTGCCAGCAGTCGGACTAGCGGGACAAATGAGCAGTTCTTC TRBV6-5 TRBD2 NA TRBJ2-1
CASSLAWWRSNTGELFF TGTGCCAGCAGCTTAGCGTGGTGGCGCTCGAACACCGGGGAGCTGTTTTTT TRBV7-8 NA NA TRBJ2-2
CASSATGWEAFF TGTGCCAGCAGCGCGACAGGGTGGGAAGCTTTCTTT TRBV7-3 TRBD1 few TRBJ1-1
CSAGTSRTDTQYF TGCAGCGCCGGGACTTCCCGCACAGATACGCAGTATTTT TRBV29-1 NA NA TRBJ2-3
CASSIRGDTTLQETQYF TGTGCCAGTAGTATTAGAGGGGACACGACCCTACAAGAGACCCAGTACTTC TRBV19 NA few TRBJ2-5
CASALGASGANVLTF TGTGCCAGTGCCCTGGGGGCGTCTGGGGCCAACGTCCTGACTTTC TRBV19 NA NA TRBJ2-6
CSVGGRGNTIYF TGCAGCGTTGGAGGCAGGGGTAACACCATATATTTT TRBV29-1 NA NA TRBJ1-3
CASSGQTPGLAGGPYNEQFF TGTGCCAGCAGTGGCCAGACTCCGGGACTAGCGGGAGGGCCGTACAATGAGCAGTTCTTC TRBV6-1 TRBD2 NA TRBJ2-1
CASSGWTGNTEAFF TGTGCCAGCAGTGGTTGGACAGGGAACACTGAAGCTTTCTTT TRBV6-1 TRBD1 NA TRBJ1-1
CASSPTGLAYNEQFF TGTGCCAGCAGCCCTACGGGACTAGCCTACAATGAGCAGTTCTTC TRBV5-6 TRBD2 NA TRBJ2-1
CASSLEGAGPALIEAFF TGCGCCAGCAGCTTGGAGGGGGCAGGGCCTGCTCTAATTGAAGCTTTCTTT TRBV5-1 TRBD1 once TRBJ1-1
CASSPHYREDTQYF TGTGCCAGCAGCCCACATTACAGGGAGGATACGCAGTATTTT TRBV7-9 NA NA TRBJ2-3
CASSSRDRGDYGYTF TGTGCCAGCAGCTCCCGGGACAGGGGGGACTATGGCTACACCTTC TRBV11-2 TRBD1 NA TRBJ1-2
CASSTAAQETQYF TGTGCCAGTAGCACAGCGGCCCAAGAGACCCAGTACTTC TRBV19 NA NA TRBJ2-5
CASLLAGQETQYF TGTGCCAGCCTACTAGCGGGGCAAGAGACCCAGTACTTC TRBV28 TRBD2 NA TRBJ2-5
CASTGQQNTEAFF TGTGCCAGCACGGGACAGCAAAACACTGAAGCTTTCTTT TRBV2 TRBD1 NA TRBJ1-1
CASSQDTYRKQYF TGTGCCAGCAGCCAAGATACCTACCGGAAGCAGTACTTC TRBV14 NA NA TRBJ2-7
CASSHTGTGLTYEQYF TGTGCCAGCAGCCACACCGGGACAGGGCTCACCTACGAGCAGTACTTC TRBV14 TRBD1 NA TRBJ2-7
CASSKTHKGNSPLHF TGTGCCAGCAGCAAGACTCATAAGGGCAATTCACCCCTCCACTTT TRBV6-5 NA once TRBJ1-6
CASSYPAGEAFF TGTGCCAGCAGTTACCCGGCGGGAGAAGCTTTCTTT TRBV6-6 NA few TRBJ1-1
CASTPSRGDTQYF TGTGCCAGCACCCCAAGTCGCGGAGATACGCAGTATTTT TRBV7-8 NA NA TRBJ2-3
CASTSGQVNSPLHF TGCGCCAGCACGTCGGGACAGGTTAATTCACCCCTCCACTTT TRBV5-1 TRBD1 NA TRBJ1-6
CASSTTTGYAEAFF TGTGCCAGCAGTACAACGACAGGGTACGCTGAAGCTTTCTTT TRBV27 TRBD1 NA TRBJ1-1
CASSLAETQYF TGTGCCAGCAGCTTAGCTGAGACCCAGTACTTC TRBV7-2 NA NA TRBJ2-5
CASSISRVGTDTQYF TGTGCCAGCAGCATTTCCAGGGTGGGCACAGATACGCAGTATTTT TRBV6-5 NA NA TRBJ2-3
CASSVDAPLSGNTIYF TGTGCCAGCAGCGTAGACGCTCCGCTCTCTGGAAACACCATATATTTT TRBV9 NA NA TRBJ1-3
CASTRGGGSGNEQFF TGTGCCAGCACCCGTGGGGGCGGGAGTGGGAATGAGCAGTTCTTC TRBV2 NA once TRBJ2-1
CASSYGDRGYEQYF TGTGCCAGCAGTTACGGGGACAGGGGCTACGAGCAGTACTTC TRBV6-5 TRBD1 few TRBJ2-7
CASSASGRDTQYF TGTGCCAGCAGCGCTAGCGGGAGGGATACGCAGTATTTT TRBV9 TRBD2 few TRBJ2-3
CASSLATNTGELFF TGTGCCAGCAGTTTGGCCACAAACACCGGGGAGCTGTTTTTT TRBV27 NA few TRBJ2-2
CASRIGQGSGKLFF TGTGCCAGCAGAATAGGACAGGGCTCGGGAAAACTGTTTTTT TRBV6-1 TRBD1 NA TRBJ1-4
CASSLRESNQPQHF TGTGCCAGCAGTTTGAGAGAGAGCAATCAGCCCCAGCATTTT TRBV27 NA NA TRBJ1-5
CAISDHAGENSPLHF TGTGCCATCAGTGATCATGCAGGGGAAAATTCACCCCTCCACTTT TRBV10-3 NA NA TRBJ1-6
CASSPQGFNNQPQHF TGTGCCAGCAGCCCACAGGGGTTTAACAATCAGCCCCAGCATTTT TRBV5-8 TRBD1 NA TRBJ1-5
CAWALGVAETQYF TGTGCCTGGGCACTGGGGGTAGCCGAGACCCAGTACTTC TRBV30 NA once TRBJ2-5
CASSPGNNQETQYF TGTGCCAGTAGTCCGGGAAACAACCAAGAGACCCAGTACTTC TRBV19 NA medium-sized TRBJ2-5
CAIRGVDRGEAFF TGTGCCATCAGGGGAGTCGACAGGGGCGAAGCTTTCTTT TRBV10-3 TRBD1 few TRBJ1-1
CASRRWNTEAFF TGTGCCAGTCGACGGTGGAACACTGAAGCTTTCTTT TRBV19 NA NA TRBJ1-1
CASSQVSRYEQYF TGTGCCAGCAGCCAAGTCTCCCGGTACGAGCAGTACTTC TRBV4-2 NA NA TRBJ2-7